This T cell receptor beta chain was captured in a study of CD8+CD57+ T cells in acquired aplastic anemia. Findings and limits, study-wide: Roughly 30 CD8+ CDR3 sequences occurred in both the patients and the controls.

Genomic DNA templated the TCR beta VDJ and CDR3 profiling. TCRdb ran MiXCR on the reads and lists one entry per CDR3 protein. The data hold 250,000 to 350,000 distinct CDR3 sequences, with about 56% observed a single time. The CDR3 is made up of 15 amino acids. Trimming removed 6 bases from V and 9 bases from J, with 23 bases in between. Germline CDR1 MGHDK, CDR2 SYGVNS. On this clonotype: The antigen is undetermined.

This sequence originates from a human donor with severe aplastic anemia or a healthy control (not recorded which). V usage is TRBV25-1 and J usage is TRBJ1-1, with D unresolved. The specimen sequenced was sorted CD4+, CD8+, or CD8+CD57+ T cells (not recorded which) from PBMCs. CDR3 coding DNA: TGTGCCAGCAGCGAACCTCCACCGGGCTCAATGAAAGCTTTCTTT. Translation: CASSEPPPGSMKAFF.